The clone carrying this TCR beta chain was counted between two and nine times. Time point here: newly diagnosed GD, antithyroid drugs for less than 3 months. Construction of the TCR library relied on RNA isolated from PBMCs. This record comes from a study of regulatory T cells in long-lasting Graves disease. Arm-PCR with iRepertoire HTBI primers amplified the CDR3 regions for these TCR beta libraries. TCRdb reanalysed the multiplex PCR reads using MiXCR and keeps one entry per CDR3 protein. This sample has 350,000 to 500,000 distinct CDR3 sequences, with less than 15% found just once. The CDR3 covers 15 residues. V lost 5 bases to trimming and J lost 4 bases; unmatched junction nucleotides: 6. Germline V gene data show CDR1 as SGDLS and CDR2 as YYNGEE. This same sample was also taken into another study, of T cells in Graves' hyperthyroidism and ophthalmopathy.

The chain is built from TRBV9 and TRBJ2-2; 9 bases agree with TRBD2. The material was peripheral blood mononuclear cells (PBMCs), obtained at new diagnosis, from a patient treated with antithyroid drugs. This clonotype originated in a woman between 45 and 65 years old with Graves disease. CDR3 protein: CASRPSGTTTGELFF. CDR3 nucleotides: TGTGCCAGCAGACCTAGCGGGACTACCACCGGGGAGCTGTTTTTT.